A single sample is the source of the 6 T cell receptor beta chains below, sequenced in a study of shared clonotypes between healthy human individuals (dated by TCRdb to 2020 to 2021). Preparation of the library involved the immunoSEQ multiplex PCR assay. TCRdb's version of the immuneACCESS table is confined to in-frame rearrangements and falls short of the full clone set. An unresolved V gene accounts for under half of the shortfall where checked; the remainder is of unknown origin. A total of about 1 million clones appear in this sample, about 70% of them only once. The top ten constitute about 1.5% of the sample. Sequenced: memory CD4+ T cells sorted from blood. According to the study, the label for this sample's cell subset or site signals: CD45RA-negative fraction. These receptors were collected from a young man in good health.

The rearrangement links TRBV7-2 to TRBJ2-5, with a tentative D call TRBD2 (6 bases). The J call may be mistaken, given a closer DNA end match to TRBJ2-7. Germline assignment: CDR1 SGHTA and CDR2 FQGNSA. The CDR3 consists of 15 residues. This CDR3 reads CASSLSGPSSYEQYF. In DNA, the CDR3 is TGTGCCAGCAGCTTAAGCGGGCCGAGCTCCTACGAGCAGTACTTC.

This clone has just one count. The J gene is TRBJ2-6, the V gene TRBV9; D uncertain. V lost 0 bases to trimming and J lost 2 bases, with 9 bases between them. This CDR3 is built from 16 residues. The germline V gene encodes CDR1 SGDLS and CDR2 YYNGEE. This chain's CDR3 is CASSVGTYPGANVLTF. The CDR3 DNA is TGTGCCAGCAGCGTAGGTACATACCCTGGGGCCAACGTCCTGACTTTC.

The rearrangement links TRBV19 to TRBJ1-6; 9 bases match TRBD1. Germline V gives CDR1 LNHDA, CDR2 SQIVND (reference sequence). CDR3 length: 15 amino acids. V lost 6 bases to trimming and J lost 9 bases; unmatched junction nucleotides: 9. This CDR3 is CASRYRDRDASPLHF. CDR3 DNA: TGTGCCAGTAGATACCGGGACAGGGATGCTTCACCCCTCCACTTT.

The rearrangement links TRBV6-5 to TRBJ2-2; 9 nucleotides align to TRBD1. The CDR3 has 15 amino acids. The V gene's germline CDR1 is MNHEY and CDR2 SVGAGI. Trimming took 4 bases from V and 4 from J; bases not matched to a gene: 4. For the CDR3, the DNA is TGTGCCAGCAGTTTACAGGGGGCCAGCACCGGGGAGCTGTTTTTT. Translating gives CASSLQGASTGELFF.

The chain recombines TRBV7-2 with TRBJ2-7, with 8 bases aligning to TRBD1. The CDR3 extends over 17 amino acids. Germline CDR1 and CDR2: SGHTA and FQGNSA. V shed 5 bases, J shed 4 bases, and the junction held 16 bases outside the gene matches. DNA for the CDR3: TGTGCCAGCAGCACACAGGGGGTTGTATATGGGGGATACGAGCAGTACTTC. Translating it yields CASSTQGVVYGGYEQYF.

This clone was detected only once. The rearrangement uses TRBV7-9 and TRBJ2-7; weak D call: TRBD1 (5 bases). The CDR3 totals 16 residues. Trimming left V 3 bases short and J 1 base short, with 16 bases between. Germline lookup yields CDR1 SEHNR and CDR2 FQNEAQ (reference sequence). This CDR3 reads CASSLGPQRSSYEQYF. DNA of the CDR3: TGTGCCAGCAGCTTGGGGCCCCAGCGCTCATCCTACGAGCAGTACTTC.